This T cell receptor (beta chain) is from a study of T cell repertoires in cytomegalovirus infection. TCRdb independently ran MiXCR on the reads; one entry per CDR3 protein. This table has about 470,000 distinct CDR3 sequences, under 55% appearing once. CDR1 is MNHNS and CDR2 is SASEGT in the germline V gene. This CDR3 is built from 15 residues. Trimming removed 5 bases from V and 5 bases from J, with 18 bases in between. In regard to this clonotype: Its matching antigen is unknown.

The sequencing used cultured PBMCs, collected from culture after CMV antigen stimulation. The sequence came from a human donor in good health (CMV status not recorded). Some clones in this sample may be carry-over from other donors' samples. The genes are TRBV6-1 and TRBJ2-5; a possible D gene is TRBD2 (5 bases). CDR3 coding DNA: TGTGCCAGCAGTTCCCTACCCCGGACTGGGGAGACCCAGTACTTC. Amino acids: CASSSLPRTGETQYF.